The rows below give T cell receptor beta chains drawn from one sample of a study of technical replicates of blood from several donors. Method: immunoSEQ multiplex PCR; TCRdb's copy keeps in-frame clones and lacks some. The sample holds fewer than 90,000 clones; around 93% are singletons and the top ten take roughly 0.41%. Sequencing input: T cells isolated from PBMCs. These receptors all stem from a human donor in good health. Both conserved end residues are part of each CDR3. D genes are given only for firm matches. Not every row has a clone size; where given, it reads once, few, many or a size class.

V gene,clone size,J gene,D gene,CDR3 DNA,CDR3 protein
TRBV5-1,.,TRBJ1-1,.,TGCGCCAGCAGCTTGGTGGGGAGCACTGAAGCTTTCTTT,CASSLVGSTEAFF
TRBV28,.,TRBJ2-1,.,TGTGCCAGCAGTTCCCCAGGACTTCGCGGGCAGTTCTTC,CASSSPGLRGQFF
TRBV2,.,TRBJ1-5,.,TGTGCCAGCAGTGAAGATGGCCCCAATCAGCCCCAGCATTTT,CASSEDGPNQPQHF
TRBV5-1,.,TRBJ2-3,.,TGCGCCAGCAGCTTGGAGGGGCCATACACAGATACGCAGTATTTT,CASSLEGPYTDTQYF
TRBV19,.,TRBJ1-2,.,TGTGCCAGTAGCTCTCAGGGCAACTATGGCTACACCTTC,CASSSQGNYGYTF
TRBV18,.,TRBJ1-2,TRBD1,TGTGCCAGCTCATCACCCGGGACAGGACCCCTTGTCTATGGCTACACCTTC,CASSSPGTGPLVYGYTF
TRBV6-5,.,TRBJ1-5,.,TGTGCCAGCAGGCCCAGTGCCCGTAGCAATCAGCCCCAGCATTTT,CASRPSARSNQPQHF
TRBV9,.,TRBJ1-1,TRBD1,TGTGCCAGCAGCGTAGGACAGGGATTGAAGAACACTGAAGCTTTCTTT,CASSVGQGLKNTEAFF
TRBV7-9,.,TRBJ2-6,.,TGTGCCAGCAGCTACGCAGGGGCTGGGGCCAACGTCCTGACTTTC,CASSYAGAGANVLTF
TRBV10-3,.,TRBJ2-1,TRBD2,TGTGCCACCGCAGCGGGAGCCAATGAGCAGTTCTTC,CATAAGANEQFF
TRBV27,.,TRBJ1-5,.,TGTGCCAGCGGCGGAAATCAGCCCCAGCATTTT,CASGGNQPQHF
TRBV6-1,.,TRBJ1-2,.,TGTGCCAGCAAGAGGGTGAAGGCGAGCTACACCTTC,CASKRVKASYTF
TRBV6-6,.,TRBJ1-2,TRBD1,TGTGCCAGCAGCCCCGGGACAGGTGGTAACTATGGCTACACCTTC,CASSPGTGGNYGYTF
TRBV25-1,.,TRBJ1-4,.,TGTGCCAGCAGTCAACAGTTCAATGAAAAACTGTTTTTT,CASSQQFNEKLFF
TRBV2,.,TRBJ1-5,TRBD1,TGTGCCAGCAGGGTTCAGGGGGGAGGTCAGCCCCAGCATTTT,CASRVQGGGQPQHF
TRBV28,.,TRBJ1-5,TRBD1,TGTGCCAGCAGTTTCCAGGGGGCGAGGAGCAATCAGCCCCAGCATTTT,CASSFQGARSNQPQHF
TRBV15,.,TRBJ2-7,TRBD1,TGTGCCACCAGCAGGAAGAGACAGGGGACCTCCGAGCAGTACTTC,CATSRKRQGTSEQYF
TRBV11-2,.,TRBJ2-1,.,TGTGCCAGCAAACAGGGTAATGAGCAGTTCTTC,CASKQGNEQFF
TRBV7-3,.,TRBJ2-1,.,TGTGCCAGCAGCACGACCACTCAGGGCAATGAGCAGTTCTTC,CASSTTTQGNEQFF
TRBV28,.,TRBJ2-5,TRBD1,TGTGCCAGCAGTTCTCCGGGGACAGGGGGAGGTGAGACCCAGTACTTC,CASSSPGTGGGETQYF
TRBV6-5,.,TRBJ1-1,.,TGTGCCAGCAGACCGGCGGGTGGGAACACTGAAGCTTTCTTT,CASRPAGGNTEAFF
TRBV5-6,.,TRBJ2-4,.,TGTGCCAGCACACAAGGGGGTTGGGCCAAAAACATTCAGTACTTC,CASTQGGWAKNIQYF
TRBV28,.,TRBJ1-1,TRBD1,TGTGCCAGCAGTGACCGGGACAGGGAATTGAACACTGAAGCTTTCTTT,CASSDRDRELNTEAFF
TRBV19,once,TRBJ1-4,.,TGTGCCAGTAGTATAGCTAGACTCGTCCAGTATGAAAAACTGTTTTTT,CASSIARLVQYEKLFF
TRBV2,.,TRBJ2-7,.,TGTGCCAGCAGGCCTAGCTCCTACGAGCAGTACTTC,CASRPSSYEQYF
TRBV7-3,.,TRBJ2-3,.,TGTGCCAGCAGCTTAAACCCCCCGGGCACAGATACGCAGTATTTT,CASSLNPPGTDTQYF
TRBV29-1,.,TRBJ2-7,TRBD2,TGCAGCGTTGAGGGACTAGCGGGAGTGGACGAGCAGTACTTC,CSVEGLAGVDEQYF
TRBV19,.,TRBJ2-1,TRBD2,TGTGCCAGTAGTACCTATACTAGCGGGAGGGCCTACAATGAGCAGTTCTTC,CASSTYTSGRAYNEQFF
TRBV6-6,.,TRBJ2-1,TRBD2,TGTGCCAGCAGCCTAAGCGGGAGTTACAATGAGCAGTTCTTC,CASSLSGSYNEQFF
TRBV5-1,.,TRBJ1-1,.,TGCGCCAGCAGCTCACAGGAGCATAACACTGAAGCTTTCTTT,CASSSQEHNTEAFF
TRBV6-1,once,TRBJ1-1,.,TGTGCCAGCAGTGAAGGACAGGAAAACACTGAAGCTTTCTTT,CASSEGQENTEAFF
TRBV9,.,TRBJ1-2,.,TGTGCCAGCAGCAAGGGACACCCTAACTATGGCTACACCTTC,CASSKGHPNYGYTF
TRBV11-2,few,TRBJ2-7,.,TGTGCCAGCAGCTTAGGACCTCAGGGCTACGAGCAGTACTTC,CASSLGPQGYEQYF
TRBV23-1,.,TRBJ2-7,.,TGCGCCAGCAGTCCGCCTACCTACGAGCAGTACTTC,CASSPPTYEQYF
TRBV5-1,.,TRBJ1-3,.,TGCGCCAGCAGCTTAGAGGGGACTCGCAACTCTGGAAACACCATATATTTT,CASSLEGTRNSGNTIYF
TRBV6-1,few,TRBJ2-2,TRBD2,TGTGCCAGCAGTGGACTAGCGGGAGCTTTGAACGGGGAGCTGTTTTTT,CASSGLAGALNGELFF
TRBV6-5,.,TRBJ2-4,TRBD1,TGTGCCAGCAGTTACTTCCGGGACAGGGGAAACATTCAGTACTTC,CASSYFRDRGNIQYF
TRBV4-1,.,TRBJ2-3,TRBD2,TGCGCCAGCAGCCGAGAAGCCCCGGCTAGCGGGAGTACAGATACGCAGTATTTT,CASSREAPASGSTDTQYF
TRBV7-9,once,TRBJ2-7,.,TGTGCCAGCAGCTTCGGGGAAAGCGAGCAGTACTTC,CASSFGESEQYF
TRBV10-2,.,TRBJ1-5,.,TGCGCCAGCAGTGTAACAGAAGGAGGAAATAGCAATCAGCCCCAGCATTTT,CASSVTEGGNSNQPQHF
TRBV19,.,TRBJ2-2,.,TGTGCCAGTAGTCCACAGGGTATCTTGGGCGGGGAGCTGTTTTTT,CASSPQGILGGELFF
TRBV6-1,.,TRBJ2-1,.,TGTGCCAGCAGTGAGGGAGCGGTCTACAATGAGCAGTTCTTC,CASSEGAVYNEQFF
TRBV30,.,TRBJ2-1,TRBD2,TGTGCCTGGAGTGTAGCGGGATATGAGCAGTTCTTC,CAWSVAGYEQFF
TRBV5-8,.,TRBJ1-1,.,TGTGCCAGCAGCCGCAGGGCCATGAACACTGAAGCTTTCTTT,CASSRRAMNTEAFF
TRBV4-2,.,TRBJ2-7,.,TGTGCCAGCAGCCAAGATTGGGAGTCCTACGAGCAGTACTTC,CASSQDWESYEQYF
TRBV7-6,.,TRBJ1-3,.,TGTGCCAGCAGCTTAGGTGGGAGGGGAAACACCATATATTTT,CASSLGGRGNTIYF
TRBV30,few,TRBJ1-1,.,TGTGCCTGGAGTGTACTGGCGGGAACTGAAGCTTTCTTT,CAWSVLAGTEAFF
TRBV27,.,TRBJ2-7,TRBD2,TGTGCCAGCAGTTTCGAGGGAGGGCCCGAGCAGTACTTC,CASSFEGGPEQYF
TRBV9,.,TRBJ1-1,TRBD1,TGTGCCAGCAGCGTGACCCAGGGGGCCATCACTGAAGCTTTCTTT,CASSVTQGAITEAFF
TRBV9,.,TRBJ1-1,.,TGTGCCAGCAGCGTAGCAACAGGGCCAGGGAGTAACACTGAAGCTTTCTTT,CASSVATGPGSNTEAFF
TRBV27,once,TRBJ2-6,.,TGTGCCAGCAGTTTACAGGGATCTGGGGCCAACGTCCTGACTTTC,CASSLQGSGANVLTF
TRBV5-6,once,TRBJ2-7,.,TGTGCCAGCAGTCTTGGCCATTCCTACGAGCAGTACTTC,CASSLGHSYEQYF
TRBV6-5,.,TRBJ2-1,.,TGTGCCAGCAGTTACTCGACTGGATCCGAGCAGTTCTTC,CASSYSTGSEQFF
TRBV6-1,.,TRBJ1-5,.,TGTGCCCCCCAGAGGCCTCAGCCCCAGCATTTT,CAPQRPQPQHF
TRBV4-1,once,TRBJ2-1,TRBD2,TGCGCCAGCAGCCAATTAGCGGGAGTTTTTAATGAGCAGTTCTTC,CASSQLAGVFNEQFF
TRBV10-3,.,TRBJ2-7,.,TGTGCCATCAGTGAGTCCGGGCCGGGGGAGCAGTACTTC,CAISESGPGEQYF
TRBV20-1,.,TRBJ2-7,.,TGCAGTGCAGACAGTACCTACGAGCAGTACTTC,CSADSTYEQYF
TRBV4-2,.,TRBJ1-5,.,TGTGCCAGCAGCCAAGATCCCTCCGCGTTCAGGCAGCCCCAGCATTTT,CASSQDPSAFRQPQHF
TRBV10-1,once,TRBJ1-2,TRBD1,TGCGCCAGCAGTGCAGAGGGACAGAATCGACCTGGGGTCTATGGCTACACCTTC,CASSAEGQNRPGVYGYTF
TRBV2,.,TRBJ2-7,TRBD1,TGTGCCAGCAGGGTACAGGGGGCCTACGAGCAGTACTTC,CASRVQGAYEQYF